The 4 T cell receptor beta chains listed next were all sequenced from one sample in a study of blood T cell repertoires in COVID-19. Repertoires were generated with immunoSEQ multiplex PCR, while TCRdb's copy carries only in-frame clones and drops some. In the table there are around 300,000 clones, around 89% of which are singletons. Material for sequencing was PBMCs or T cells enriched from blood (not recorded which). The receptor source for this set is a woman aged 60-70 years in a cohort exposed to, infected with or recovered from COVID-19 (not recorded which).

The rearrangement joins TRBV4-2 to TRBJ2-7; maybe TRBD2 (6 bases). The CDR3 length is 14 residues. Trimming removed 4 bases at V and 3 bases at J, with 13 bases between. Per germline, CDR1 LGHNA and CDR2 YNFKEQ. Written as DNA, the CDR3 is TGTGCCAGCAGCCTACCGGGAGCCCTCTACGAGCAGTACTTC. Encoded protein: CASSLPGALYEQYF.

The genes are TRBV5-1 and TRBJ2-5, with TRBD1 matching 8 bases. V shed 1 base, J shed 5 bases, and the junction held 4 bases outside the gene matches. The CDR3 contains 14 residues. Germline V CDR1 and CDR2: SGHRS, YFSETQ. CDR3 residues: CASSLQGAGETQYF. The DNA of the CDR3 is TGCGCCAGCAGCTTGCAGGGGGCAGGGGAGACCCAGTACTTC.

The chain employs TRBV6-2 or TRBV6-3 and TRBJ2-7; 7 bases are a match to TRBD1. The J segment lost 5 bases and the V segment lost 0 bases, leaving 7 bases of the junction unmatched. CDR1 is MNHEY and CDR2 is SVGEGT in the germline V gene. CDR3 length: 15 residues. CDR3 coding DNA: TGTGCCAGCAGTTACTCAGGGGGCGCGGGCCACGAGCAGTACTTC. Protein sequence: CASSYSGGAGHEQYF.

The chain combines TRBV5-1 with TRBJ2-5; 7 nucleotides line up with TRBD1. The CDR3 has 14 amino acids. Germline CDR1 SGHRS, CDR2 YFSETQ. The J segment lost 5 bases and the V segment lost 4 bases, leaving 8 bases of the junction unmatched. The CDR3 here is CASSQNTGDETQYF. As DNA, the CDR3 is TGCGCCAGCAGCCAAAATACAGGGGACGAGACCCAGTACTTC.